The 7 T cell receptor beta chains reported below all come from one sample, sequenced in a study of cytomegalovirus exposure and HLA in healthy donors (dated by TCRdb to about 2017). Libraries came from the immunoSEQ multiplex PCR assay. Here the immuneACCESS table is served through TCRdb, limited to in-frame sequences with V and J called. Missing clones are a known gap in these copies; in checked studies unresolved V genes cover under half, and the rest lacks a known reason. Across this sample there are fewer than 200,000 clones, with 89% seen only once. The ten biggest clones cover 10% of the sample. Sequenced sample: PBMCs. The receptor source for this set is a woman aged 18-29 years in good health and CMV-seropositive.

The chain carries TRBV4-1 and TRBJ2-1; no definite D call. The CDR3 has 16 residues. Germline loops: CDR1 MGHRA, CDR2 YSYEKL. V was clipped by 1 base and J by 2 bases, with 12 bases between them. CDR3 sequence reads: CASSQGAAVTYNEQFF. The CDR3 nucleotides are TGCGCCAGCAGCCAAGGAGCTGCGGTTACCTACAATGAGCAGTTCTTC.

The chain couples TRBV6-1 to TRBJ2-5; D might be TRBD2 (6 bases). CDR1 is MNHNS and CDR2 is SASEGT in the germline V gene. The CDR3 extends over 13 amino acids. V was shortened by 8 bases and J by 7 bases, with 17 bases between the two germline ends. The CDR3 sequence is CASEHSVGGTQYF. CDR3 coding DNA: TGTGCCAGCGAACATTCGGTGGGGGGGACCCAGTACTTC.

The chain carries TRBV28 and TRBJ1-1; D possibly corresponds to TRBD1 (5 bases). The CDR3 runs 15 residues. V lost 0 bases and J lost 1, with 9 bases in between. Per the germline V gene, CDR1 is MDHEN and CDR2 is SYDVKM. This chain's CDR3 is CASSLWGGANTEAFF. The CDR3 bases are TGTGCCAGCAGTTTATGGGGCGGGGCGAACACTGAAGCTTTCTTT.

The chain combines TRBV7-9 with TRBJ1-2; D uncertain. V gave up 0 bases and J gave up 2 bases, with 7 bases separating them. This CDR3 region has 14 residues. CDR1 SEHNR and CDR2 FQNEAQ come from the germline V gene (reference sequence). CDR3 region: CASSLATGNYGYTF. DNA of the CDR3: TGTGCCAGCAGCTTAGCGACGGGGAACTATGGCTACACCTTC.

The chain carries TRBV19 and TRBJ1-5; 11 bases line up with TRBD1. The germline V gene has CDR1 LNHDA and CDR2 SQIVND (reference sequence). The junction had 6 bases not matched to a gene; V was cut back by 5 bases and J by 6 bases. The CDR3 is made up of 15 amino acids. CDR3 in amino acids: CASSLPGTGGQPQHF. The CDR3 nucleotides are TGTGCCAGTAGTCTGCCCGGGACAGGGGGTCAGCCCCAGCATTTT.

A few counts support this clone. The genes are TRBV7-2 and TRBJ2-5, with 7 bases aligning to TRBD2. J was trimmed by 0 bases and V by 5 bases; bases with no gene match: 9. Germline V gives CDR1 SGHTA, CDR2 FQGNSA. The CDR3 is 16 amino acids. This CDR3 reads CASSPKAGLYQETQYF. DNA of the CDR3: TGTGCCAGCAGCCCAAAAGCGGGACTGTACCAAGAGACCCAGTACTTC. Supplemented by reference TRBV7-2 and TRBJ2-5, the full variable domain reads GAGVSQSPSNKVTEKGKDVELRCDPISGHTALYWYRQSLGQGLEFLIYFQGNSAPDKSGLPSDRFSAERTGGSVSTLTIQRTQQEDSAVYLCASSPKAGLYQETQYFGPGTRLLVL.

To note about this clone: Sequence at one end of the junction differs from germline and may be a read error. In nucleotides, the CDR3 is TGTGCCACCAGCGGAGAGAGCGGACTAGCGGGAGGGGGCCGGCAGTTCTTC. It translates to CATSGESGLAGGGRQFF. The genes are TRBV15 and TRBJ2-1; 15 positions match TRBD2. Germline assignment: CDR1 LNHNV and CDR2 YYDKDF (reference sequence). The CDR3 is made up of 17 amino acids.